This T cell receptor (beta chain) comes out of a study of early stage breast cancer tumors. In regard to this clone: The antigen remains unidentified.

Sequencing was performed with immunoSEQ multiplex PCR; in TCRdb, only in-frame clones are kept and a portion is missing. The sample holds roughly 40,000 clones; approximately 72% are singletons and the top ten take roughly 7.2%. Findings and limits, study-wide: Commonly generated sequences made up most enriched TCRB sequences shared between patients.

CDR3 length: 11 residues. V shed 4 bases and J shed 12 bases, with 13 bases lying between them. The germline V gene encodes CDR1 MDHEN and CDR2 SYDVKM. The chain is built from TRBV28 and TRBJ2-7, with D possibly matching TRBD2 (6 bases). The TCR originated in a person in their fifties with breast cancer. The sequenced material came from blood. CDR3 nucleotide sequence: TGTGCCAGCAGTTCCAGGGAGGACCTGTACTTC. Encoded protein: CASSSREDLYF.